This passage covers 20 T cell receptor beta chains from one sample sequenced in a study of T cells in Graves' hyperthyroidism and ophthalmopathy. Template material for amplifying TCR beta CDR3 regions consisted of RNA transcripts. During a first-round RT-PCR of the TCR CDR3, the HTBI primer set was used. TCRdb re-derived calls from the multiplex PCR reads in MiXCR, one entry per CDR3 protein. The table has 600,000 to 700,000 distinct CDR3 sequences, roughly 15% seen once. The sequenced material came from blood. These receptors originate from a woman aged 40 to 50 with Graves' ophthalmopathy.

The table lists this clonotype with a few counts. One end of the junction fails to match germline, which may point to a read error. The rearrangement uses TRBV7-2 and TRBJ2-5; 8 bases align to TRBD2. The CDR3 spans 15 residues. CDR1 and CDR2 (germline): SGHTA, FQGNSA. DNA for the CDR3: TGTGCCAGCGGCTTCCAAGCGGGAGATGAAGAGACCCAGTACTTC. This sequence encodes CASGFQAGDEETQYF.

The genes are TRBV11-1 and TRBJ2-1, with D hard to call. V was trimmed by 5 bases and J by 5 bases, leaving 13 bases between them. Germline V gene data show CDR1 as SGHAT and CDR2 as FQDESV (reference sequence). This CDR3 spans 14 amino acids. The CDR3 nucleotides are TGTGCCAGCAGCCCCATCAACCAGAACAATGAGCAGTTCTTC. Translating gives CASSPINQNNEQFF.

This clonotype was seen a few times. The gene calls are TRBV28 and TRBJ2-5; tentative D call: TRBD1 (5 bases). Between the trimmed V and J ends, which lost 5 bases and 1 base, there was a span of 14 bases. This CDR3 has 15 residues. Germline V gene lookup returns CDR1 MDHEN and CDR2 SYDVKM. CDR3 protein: CASSPLTVFQETQYF. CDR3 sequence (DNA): TGTGCCAGCAGTCCCCTGACAGTGTTCCAAGAGACCCAGTACTTC.

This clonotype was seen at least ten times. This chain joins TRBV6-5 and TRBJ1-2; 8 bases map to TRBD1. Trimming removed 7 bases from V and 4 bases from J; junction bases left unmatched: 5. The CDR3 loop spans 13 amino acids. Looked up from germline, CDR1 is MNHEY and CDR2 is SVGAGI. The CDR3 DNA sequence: TGTGCCAGCAATCCACAGGGGGTCTATGGCTACACCTTC. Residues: CASNPQGVYGYTF.

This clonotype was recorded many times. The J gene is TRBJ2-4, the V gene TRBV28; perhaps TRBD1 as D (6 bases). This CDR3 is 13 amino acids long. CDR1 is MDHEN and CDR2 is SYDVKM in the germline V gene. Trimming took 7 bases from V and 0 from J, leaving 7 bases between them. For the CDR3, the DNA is TGTGCCAGCAAACAGGGAGCCAAAAACATTCAGTACTTC. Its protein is CASKQGAKNIQYF.

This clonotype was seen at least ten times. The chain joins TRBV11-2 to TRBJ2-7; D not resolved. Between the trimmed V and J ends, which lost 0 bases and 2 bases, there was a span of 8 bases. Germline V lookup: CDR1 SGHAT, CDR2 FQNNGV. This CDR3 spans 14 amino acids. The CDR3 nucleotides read TGTGCCAGCAGCTTAGATGGCTACGCCTACGAGCAGTACTTC. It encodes CASSLDGYAYEQYF.

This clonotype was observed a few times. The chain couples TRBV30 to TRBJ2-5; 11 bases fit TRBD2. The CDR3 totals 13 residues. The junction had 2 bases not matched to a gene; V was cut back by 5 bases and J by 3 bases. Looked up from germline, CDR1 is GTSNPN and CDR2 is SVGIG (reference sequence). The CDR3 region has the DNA TGTGCCTGGGGTAGCGGGAGGGAAGAGACCCAGTACTTC. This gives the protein CAWGSGREETQYF.

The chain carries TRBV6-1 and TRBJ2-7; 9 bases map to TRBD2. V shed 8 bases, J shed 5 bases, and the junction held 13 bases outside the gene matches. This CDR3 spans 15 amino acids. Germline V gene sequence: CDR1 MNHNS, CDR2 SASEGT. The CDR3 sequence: CASQGGVGTSNEQYF. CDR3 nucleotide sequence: TGTGCCAGCCAGGGAGGGGTCGGGACTAGCAACGAGCAGTACTTC.

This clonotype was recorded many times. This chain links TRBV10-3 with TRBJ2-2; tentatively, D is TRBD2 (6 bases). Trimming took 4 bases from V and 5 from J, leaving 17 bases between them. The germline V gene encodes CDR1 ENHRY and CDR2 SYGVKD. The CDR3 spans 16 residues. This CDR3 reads CAISGVGTSGTGELFF. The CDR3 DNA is TGTGCCATCAGTGGTGTTGGGACTTCGGGGACCGGGGAGCTGTTTTTT.

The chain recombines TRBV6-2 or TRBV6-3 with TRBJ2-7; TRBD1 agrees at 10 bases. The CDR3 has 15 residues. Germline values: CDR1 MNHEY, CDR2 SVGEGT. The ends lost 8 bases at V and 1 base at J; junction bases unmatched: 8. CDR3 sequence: CASGPGQGSSYEQYF. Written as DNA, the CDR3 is TGTGCCAGCGGACCGGGACAGGGGTCGTCCTACGAGCAGTACTTC.

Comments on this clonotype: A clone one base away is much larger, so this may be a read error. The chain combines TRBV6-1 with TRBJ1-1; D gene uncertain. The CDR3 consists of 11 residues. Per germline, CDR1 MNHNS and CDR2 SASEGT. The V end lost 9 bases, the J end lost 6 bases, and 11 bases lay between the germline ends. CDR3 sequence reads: CARPISAEAFF. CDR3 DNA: TGTGCCAGACCAATCTCAGCTGAAGCTTTCTTT.

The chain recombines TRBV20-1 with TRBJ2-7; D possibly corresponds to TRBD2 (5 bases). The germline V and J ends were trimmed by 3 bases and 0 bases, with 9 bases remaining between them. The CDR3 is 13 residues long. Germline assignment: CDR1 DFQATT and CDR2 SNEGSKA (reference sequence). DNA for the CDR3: TGCAGTGCTAGCCAACTAGACTCCTACGAGCAGTACTTC. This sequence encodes CSASQLDSYEQYF.

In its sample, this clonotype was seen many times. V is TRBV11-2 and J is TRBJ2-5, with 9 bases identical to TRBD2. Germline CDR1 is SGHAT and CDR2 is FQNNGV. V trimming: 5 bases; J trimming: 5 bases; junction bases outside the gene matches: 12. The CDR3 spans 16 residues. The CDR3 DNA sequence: TGTGCCAGCAGCCCTTCGCGGGTAGCGGGAGTGGAGACCCAGTACTTC. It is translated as CASSPSRVAGVETQYF.

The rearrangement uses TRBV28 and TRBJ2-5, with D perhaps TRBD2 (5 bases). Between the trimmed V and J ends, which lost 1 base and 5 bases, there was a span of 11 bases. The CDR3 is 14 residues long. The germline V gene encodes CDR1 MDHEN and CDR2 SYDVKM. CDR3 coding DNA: TGTGCCAGCAGTTTATACGGGGTGTGGGAGACCCAGTACTTC. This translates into CASSLYGVWETQYF. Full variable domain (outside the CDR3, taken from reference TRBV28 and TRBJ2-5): DVKVTQSSRYLVKRTGEKVFLECVQDMDHENMFWYRQDPGLGLRLIYFSYDVKMKEKGDIPEGYSVSREKKERFSLILESASTNQTSMYLCASSLYGVWETQYFGPGTRLLVL.

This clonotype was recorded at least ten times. Here the CDR3 DNA reads TGTGCCAGCATTTCAGCAGGGATAGAGGAGACCCAGTACTTC. This gives the protein CASISAGIEETQYF. This chain uses TRBV6-5 with TRBJ2-5, with a weak D call TRBD1 (5 bases). With 7 bases removed from V and 5 bases from J, the gap between germline ends came to 17 bases. The CDR3 runs 14 residues. The germline V gene encodes CDR1 MNHEY and CDR2 SVGAGI.

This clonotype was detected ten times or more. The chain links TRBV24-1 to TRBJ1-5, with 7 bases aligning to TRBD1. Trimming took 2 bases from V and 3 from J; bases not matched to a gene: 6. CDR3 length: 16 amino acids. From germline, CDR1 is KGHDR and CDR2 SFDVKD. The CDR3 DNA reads TGTGCCACCAGTGATTCGGACAGGCCGTACAATCAGCCCCAGCATTTT. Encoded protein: CATSDSDRPYNQPQHF.

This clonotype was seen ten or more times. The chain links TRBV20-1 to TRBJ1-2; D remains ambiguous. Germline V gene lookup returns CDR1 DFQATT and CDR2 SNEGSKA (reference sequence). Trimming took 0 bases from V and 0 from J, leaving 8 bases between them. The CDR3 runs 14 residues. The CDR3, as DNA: TGCAGTGCTAGAGATGGGATTGCTAACTATGGCTACACCTTC. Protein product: CSARDGIANYGYTF.

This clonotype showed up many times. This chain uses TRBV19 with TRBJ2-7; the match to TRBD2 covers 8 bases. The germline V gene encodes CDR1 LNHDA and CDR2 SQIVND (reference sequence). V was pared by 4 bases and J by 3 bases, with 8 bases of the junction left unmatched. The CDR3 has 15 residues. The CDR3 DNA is TGTGCCAGTAGTACAGTGGGCGGGGGGTTCTACGAGCAGTACTTC. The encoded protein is CASSTVGGGFYEQYF.

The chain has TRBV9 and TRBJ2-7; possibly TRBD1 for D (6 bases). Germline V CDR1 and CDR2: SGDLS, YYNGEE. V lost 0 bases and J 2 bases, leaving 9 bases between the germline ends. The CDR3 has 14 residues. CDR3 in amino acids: CASSVAGVPYEQYF. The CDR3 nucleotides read TGTGCCAGCAGCGTAGCAGGGGTTCCCTACGAGCAGTACTTC.

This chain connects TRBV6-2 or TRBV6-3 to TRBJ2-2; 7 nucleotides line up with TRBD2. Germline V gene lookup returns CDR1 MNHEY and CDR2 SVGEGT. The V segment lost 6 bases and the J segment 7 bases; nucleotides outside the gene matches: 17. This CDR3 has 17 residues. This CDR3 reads CASSSLPVGGPGGELFF. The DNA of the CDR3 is TGTGCCAGCAGCTCGCTCCCGGTGGGAGGGCCGGGCGGGGAGCTGTTTTTT.